This entry describes one TCR beta chain. A J-beta primer mix and a sample-barcoded 5' primer were used in a second PCR of about 7 to 12 cycles. A minimum of 3 million CDR3-containing paired-end reads was obtained for each sample. Each CDR3 protein is one row after TCRdb ran MiXCR on the 5' RACE reads. Of fewer than 1,200,000 distinct CDR3 sequences detected, roughly a quarter appear once; the ten largest clones hold less than 0.75%. CDR1 SQVTM and CDR2 ANQGSEA come from the germline V gene. V dropped 6 bases and J dropped 4; count of bases not matched to a gene: 25. This CDR3 has 21 residues. This sample was included in a study of blood T cells in healthy people across ages. These records were also assigned to another study, of T cells of mothers and their children. That paper notes: The authors added sample barcodes and 2-4 random nucleotides using the M1S primer of the second PCR. The authors identified no persistent microchimeric T cell clones.

This TCR was recovered from a girl aged 2 to 10 in good health. The sequenced sample was blood. J is TRBJ2-3 and V is TRBV29-1; the match to TRBD2 covers 13 bases. CDR3 sequence (DNA): TGCAGCGTCGCACTAGCGGGAGGGCAAGGTTGGGTGGAGGCAGTCGCAGATACGCAGTATTTT. It is translated as CSVALAGGQGWVEAVADTQYF.